This T cell receptor (beta chain) comes out of a study of blood T cell repertoires in COVID-19. The overall study: Collection of acute and convalescent COVID-19 samples took place in the United States, Italy and Spain. Nucleic acid was either cDNA or gDNA, and it came from T cells, B-cell-depleted T cells, or PBMCs.

Patients of the Seattle cohort, enrolled during active infection, were followed longitudinally. Germline CDR1 WSHSY, CDR2 SAAADI. The CDR3 is made up of 16 amino acids. The V gene lost 7 bases and the J gene lost 2 bases, with 20 bases spanning the gap. This clone was seen a single time. Original data processing: From reference gene primer amplification, estimates of nucleated cell counts were derived. Data came from immunoSEQ multiplex PCR; TCRdb stores just in-frame clones and leaves some out. V, J and clone size reflect that table, while D and trimming were determined from the DNA. In the table there are 400,000 to 450,000 clones, around 88% of which are singletons.

The V gene is TRBV10-2, the J gene TRBJ1-1, with D maybe TRBD1 (5 bases). The sequenced material came from peripheral blood. The sequence came from a woman aged 45-65 years with COVID-19, enrolled during active disease. CDR3 bases: TGCGCCAGCATAAATAGTGGGGCAGGCCTTAACACTGAAGCTTTCTTT. Amino acid sequence: CASINSGAGLNTEAFF.